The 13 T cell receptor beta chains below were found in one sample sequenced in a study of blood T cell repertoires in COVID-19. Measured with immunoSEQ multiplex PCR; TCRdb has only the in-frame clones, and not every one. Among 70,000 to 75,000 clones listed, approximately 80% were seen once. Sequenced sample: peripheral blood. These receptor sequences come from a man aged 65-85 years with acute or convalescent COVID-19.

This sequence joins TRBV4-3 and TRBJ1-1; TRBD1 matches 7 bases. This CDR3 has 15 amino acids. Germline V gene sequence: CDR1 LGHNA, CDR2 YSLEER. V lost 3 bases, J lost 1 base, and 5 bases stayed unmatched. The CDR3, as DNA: TGCGCCAGCAGCCATGTTGACAGGGAGAACACTGAAGCTTTCTTT. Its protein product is CASSHVDRENTEAFF.

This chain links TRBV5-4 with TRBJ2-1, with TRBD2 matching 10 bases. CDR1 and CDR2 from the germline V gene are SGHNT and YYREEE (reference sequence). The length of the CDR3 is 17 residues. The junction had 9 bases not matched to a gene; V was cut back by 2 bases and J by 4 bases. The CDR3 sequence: CASSLASGRVTYNEQFF. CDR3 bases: TGTGCCAGCAGCTTAGCGAGCGGGAGGGTTACATACAATGAGCAGTTCTTC.

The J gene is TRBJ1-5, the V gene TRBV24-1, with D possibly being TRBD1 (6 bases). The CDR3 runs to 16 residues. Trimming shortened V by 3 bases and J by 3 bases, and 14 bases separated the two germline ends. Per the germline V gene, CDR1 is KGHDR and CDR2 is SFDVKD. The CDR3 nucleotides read TGTGCCACCAGTGATGCCCTGACAGGAATCAATCAGCCCCAGCATTTT. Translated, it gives CATSDALTGINQPQHF.

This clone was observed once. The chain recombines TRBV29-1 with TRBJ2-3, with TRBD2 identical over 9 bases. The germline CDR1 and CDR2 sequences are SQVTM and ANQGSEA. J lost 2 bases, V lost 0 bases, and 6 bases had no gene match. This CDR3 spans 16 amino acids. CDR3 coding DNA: TGCAGCGTTGAAGAGAGGCTAGCGGGAATCACAGATACGCAGTATTTT. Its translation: CSVEERLAGITDTQYF.

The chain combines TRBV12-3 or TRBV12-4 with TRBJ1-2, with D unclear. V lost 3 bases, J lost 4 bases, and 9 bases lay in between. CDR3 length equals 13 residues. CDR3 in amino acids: CASSFILSYGYTF. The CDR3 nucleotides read TGTGCCAGCAGTTTCATTCTGAGCTATGGCTACACCTTC.

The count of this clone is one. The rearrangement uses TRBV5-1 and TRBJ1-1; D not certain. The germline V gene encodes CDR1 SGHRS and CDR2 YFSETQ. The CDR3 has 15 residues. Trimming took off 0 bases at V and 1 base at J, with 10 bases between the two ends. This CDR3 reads CASSLALRQNTEAFF. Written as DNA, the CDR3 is TGCGCCAGCAGCTTGGCCCTTCGACAGAACACTGAAGCTTTCTTT.

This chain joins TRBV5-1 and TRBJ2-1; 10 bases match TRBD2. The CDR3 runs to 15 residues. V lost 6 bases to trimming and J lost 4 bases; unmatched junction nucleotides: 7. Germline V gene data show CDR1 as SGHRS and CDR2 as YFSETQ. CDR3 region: CASTPGLAHYNEQFF. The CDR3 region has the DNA TGCGCCAGCACCCCGGGACTAGCGCATTACAATGAGCAGTTCTTC.

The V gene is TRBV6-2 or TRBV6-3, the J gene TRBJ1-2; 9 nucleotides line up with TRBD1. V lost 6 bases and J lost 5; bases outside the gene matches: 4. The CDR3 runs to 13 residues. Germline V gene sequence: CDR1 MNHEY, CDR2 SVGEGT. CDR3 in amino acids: CASSPTGGYGYTF. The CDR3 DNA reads TGTGCCAGCAGCCCGACAGGGGGATATGGCTACACCTTC.

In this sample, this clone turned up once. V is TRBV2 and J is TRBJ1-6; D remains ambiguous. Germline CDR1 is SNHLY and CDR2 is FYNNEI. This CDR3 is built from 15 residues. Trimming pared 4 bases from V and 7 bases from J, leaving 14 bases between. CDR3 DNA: TGTGCCAGCAGTGTTGTTCCGGGGAAGAATTCACCCCTCCACTTT. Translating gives CASSVVPGKNSPLHF. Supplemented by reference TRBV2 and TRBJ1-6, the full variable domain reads EPEVTQTPSHQVTQMGQEVILRCVPISNHLYFYWYRQILGQKVEFLVSFYNNEISEKSEIFDDQFSVERPDGSNFTLKIRSTKLEDSAMYFCASSVVPGKNSPLHFGNGTRLTVT.

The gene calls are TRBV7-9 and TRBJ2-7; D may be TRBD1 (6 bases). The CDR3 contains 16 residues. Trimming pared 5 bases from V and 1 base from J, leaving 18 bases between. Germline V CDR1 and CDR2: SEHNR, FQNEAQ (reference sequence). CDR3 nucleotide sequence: TGTGCCAGCAGCATAGGGGGTTGGCAGGGGTCCTACGAGCAGTACTTC. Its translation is CASSIGGWQGSYEQYF.

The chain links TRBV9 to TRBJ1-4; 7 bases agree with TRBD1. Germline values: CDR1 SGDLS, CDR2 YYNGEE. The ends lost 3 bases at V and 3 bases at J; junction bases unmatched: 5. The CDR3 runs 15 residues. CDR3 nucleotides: TGTGCCAGCAGCGCGGGGGACAGCCCTAATGAAAAACTGTTTTTT. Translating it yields CASSAGDSPNEKLFF.

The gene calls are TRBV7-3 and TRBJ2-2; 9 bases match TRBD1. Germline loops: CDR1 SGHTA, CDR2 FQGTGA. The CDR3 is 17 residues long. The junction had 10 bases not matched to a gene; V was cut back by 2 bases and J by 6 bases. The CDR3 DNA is TGTGCCAGCAGCTTAGAACAGGGGGCTGCATCAGCCGGGGAGCTGTTTTTT. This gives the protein CASSLEQGAASAGELFF.

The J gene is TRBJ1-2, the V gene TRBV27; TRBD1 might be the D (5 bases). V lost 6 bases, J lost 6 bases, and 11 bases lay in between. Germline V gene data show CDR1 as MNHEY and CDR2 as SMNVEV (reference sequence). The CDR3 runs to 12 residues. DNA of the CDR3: TGTGCCAGCAGGGTAGGGGCCCATGGCTACACCTTC. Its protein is CASRVGAHGYTF.